The rows below give T cell receptor beta chains drawn from one sample of a study of CD8 T cells in ankylosing spondylitis. TCRdb reanalysed the 5' RACE reads using MiXCR and keeps one entry per CDR3 protein. This table holds 85,000 to 100,000 distinct CDR3 sequences, 8.8% found once. The specimen sequenced was blood, either unsorted or a sorted T cell fraction (not recorded which). The receptors originated from a male donor with ankylosing spondylitis or in good health (not recorded which). The CDR3 runs from the conserved cysteine through the conserved F or W. The D gene is left open where the match is weak. Some rows have no size entry. The others give once, few or many, or a class for an expanded clone.

TRBD1	TRBV12-3/TRBV12-4	many	TRBJ1-2	CASSRGQGDYGYTF	TGTGCCAGCAGTCGGGGACAGGGGGACTATGGCTACACCTTC
TRBD1	TRBV10-3	many	TRBJ2-7	CAIQSTGQGHEQYF	TGTGCCATCCAAAGTACGGGACAGGGCCACGAGCAGTACTTC
NA	TRBV27	many	TRBJ2-5	CASSSPFQETQYF	TGTGCCAGCAGTTCTCCATTCCAAGAGACCCAGTACTTC
TRBD1	TRBV29-1	many	TRBJ2-6	CSVDDAGGVHSGANVLTF	TGCAGCGTAGACGACGCAGGGGGCGTTCACTCTGGGGCCAACGTCCTGACTTTC
NA	TRBV20-1	many	TRBJ1-1	CSARDPGQTTEAFF	TGCAGTGCTAGAGACCCGGGCCAGACCACTGAAGCTTTCTTT
TRBD2	TRBV29-1	many	TRBJ2-1	CSVGRASGDNEQFF	TGCAGCGTTGGTCGGGCTAGCGGGGACAATGAGCAGTTCTTC
NA	TRBV20-1	many	TRBJ2-7	CSASLMDEQYF	TGCAGTGCTAGCTTGATGGACGAGCAGTACTTC
NA	TRBV11-2	many	TRBJ2-3	CASSLVGSSTDTQYF	TGTGCCAGCAGCTTAGTGGGATCTAGCACAGATACGCAGTATTTT
NA	TRBV27	many	TRBJ2-3	CASSLSILGGPGDTQYF	TGTGCCAGCAGTTTATCTATTCTCGGGGGGCCGGGCGATACGCAGTATTTT
TRBD1	TRBV12-3/TRBV12-4	many	TRBJ1-5	CASSSSGTVSNQPQHF	TGTGCCAGCAGTTCCTCCGGGACAGTTAGCAATCAGCCCCAGCATTTT
NA	TRBV9	NA	TRBJ2-3	CASSVAGAPSTDTQYF	TGTGCCAGCAGCGTGGCGGGGGCCCCAAGCACAGATACGCAGTATTTT
NA	TRBV7-9	NA	TRBJ1-1	CASSLFRVENTEAFF	TGTGCCAGCAGCTTATTTAGGGTTGAGAACACTGAAGCTTTCTTT
NA	TRBV9	NA	TRBJ1-1	CASVKIRNTEAFF	TGTGCCAGCGTGAAGATCAGGAACACTGAAGCTTTCTTT
NA	TRBV29-1	few	TRBJ2-5	CSVEGRLTRGETQYF	TGCAGCGTTGAAGGGCGTTTAACCCGGGGAGAGACCCAGTACTTC
TRBD1	TRBV25-1	many	TRBJ1-2	CASSESDRDRDLGYTF	TGTGCCAGCAGTGAATCAGACCGGGACAGGGATCTTGGCTACACCTTC
NA	TRBV14	many	TRBJ1-1	CASSHASEAFF	TGTGCCAGCAGCCACGCCAGCGAAGCTTTCTTT
NA	TRBV20-1	many	TRBJ2-1	CSARPGDNEQFF	TGCAGTGCTAGGCCAGGGGATAATGAGCAGTTCTTC
NA	TRBV7-6	many	TRBJ2-1	CASSFQSYNEQFF	TGTGCCAGCAGCTTCCAATCCTACAATGAGCAGTTCTTC
NA	TRBV20-1	many	TRBJ1-2	CRVTGYGYTF	TGCAGGGTGACGGGCTATGGCTACACCTTC
TRBD2	TRBV6-1	NA	TRBJ2-3	CASAPSGTTSTDTQYF	TGTGCCAGCGCCCCTAGCGGAACGACTAGCACAGATACGCAGTATTTT
TRBD1	TRBV11-2	many	TRBJ1-2	CASSPRGGGRGSPNYGYTF	TGTGCCAGCAGCCCGAGGGGAGGAGGCAGGGGGTCTCCTAACTATGGCTACACCTTC
NA	TRBV7-8	NA	TRBJ2-3	CASMMAGPTDTQYF	TGTGCCAGCATGATGGCGGGGCCCACAGATACGCAGTATTTT
NA	TRBV20-1	many	TRBJ2-1	CSASNLGEQFF	TGCAGTGCTTCAAATTTGGGGGAGCAGTTCTTC
NA	TRBV20-1	NA	TRBJ1-2	CSANRGAGDGYTF	TGCAGTGCTAATCGGGGGGCGGGCGATGGCTACACCTTC
NA	TRBV12-3/TRBV12-4	many	TRBJ2-1	CASNPRDTYYNEQFF	TGTGCCAGCAACCCGCGGGACACCTATTACAATGAGCAGTTCTTC
NA	TRBV29-1	NA	TRBJ1-2	CSVMNQGLAGYTF	TGCAGCGTTATGAACCAGGGTCTGGCTGGCTACACCTTC
NA	TRBV5-8	many	TRBJ2-2	CASRPDWAGGELFF	TGTGCCAGCAGACCGGACTGGGCGGGAGGGGAGCTGTTTTTT
NA	TRBV3-1	NA	TRBJ2-2	CASSQEGTSNTGELFF	TGTGCCAGCAGCCAAGAAGGGACTTCGAACACCGGGGAGCTGTTTTTT